This T cell receptor beta chain is drawn from a study of patients and donors after allogeneic stem cell transplantation. The CDR3 is 17 residues long. V was shortened by 3 bases and J by 2 bases, with 20 bases between the two germline ends. CDR1 and CDR2 from the germline V gene are SGHRS and YFSETQ. MiXCR, run by TCRdb on the RT-PCR reads, gives a single entry per CDR3 protein. This table has tens of thousands of distinct CDR3 sequences, 26% appearing once. Source material: blood, either unsorted or a sorted T cell fraction (not recorded which). V and J are TRBV5-1 and TRBJ2-5, with D tentatively TRBD2 (6 bases). The origin of this receptor is a human donor who was either an allogeneic HSCT recipient or a stem cell or donor lymphocyte infusion donor (not recorded which). It is not recorded whose cells these are; they may come from a transplant donor. The CDR3 loop is CASSWGVAGLEQETQYF. The CDR3 DNA reads TGCGCCAGCAGCTGGGGGGTCGCAGGCCTCGAGCAAGAGACCCAGTACTTC.